Listed below are T cell receptor beta chains from one sample, sequenced in a study of blood T cells in healthy people across ages. TCRdb fed the 5' RACE reads into MiXCR, producing one record per CDR3 protein. The sample yields fewer than 2 million distinct CDR3 sequences, approximately 40% seen once. Sample: blood. These receptors were collected from a human donor in good health. Both conserved end residues are part of each CDR3. The D gene is left open where the match is weak. Not all rows give a size; the values are once, few, many and, for expanded clones, a class.

j_call	d_call	clone_size	v_call	cdr3_aa	cdr3_nt
TRBJ2-4	-	-	TRBV2	CASSERRGPAYPAYEQYF	TGTGCCAGCAGTGAACGGAGGGGGCCCGCTTATCCCGCCTACGAGCAGTACTTT
TRBJ2-5	TRBD2	-	TRBV20-1	CSANPAGDGETQYF	TGCAGTGCCAATCCCGCGGGGGACGGGGAGACCCAGTACTTC
TRBJ2-1	-	few	TRBV15	CATSRDSSEQFF	TGTGCCACCAGCAGAGATAGCAGTGAGCAGTTCTTC
TRBJ2-6	TRBD1	-	TRBV7-2	CASSYGQGVSGANVLTF	TGTGCCAGCAGCTACGGACAGGGAGTCTCTGGGGCCAACGTCCTGACTTTC
TRBJ1-2	-	few	TRBV29-1	CSVGSRNYGYTF	TGCAGCGTCGGATCCCGTAACTATGGCTACACCTTC
TRBJ2-5	TRBD2	-	TRBV20-1	CSARDDTSGDQETQYF	TGCAGTGCTAGAGATGACACTAGCGGGGACCAAGAGACCCAGTACTTC
TRBJ2-4	-	once	TRBV6-1	CASSEWEQAAKNIQYF	TGTGCCAGCAGTGAATGGGAACAGGCCGCCAAAAACATTCAGTACTTC
TRBJ2-7	-	-	TRBV29-1	CSVVWSESYEQYF	TGCAGCGTTGTGTGGAGCGAGTCGTACGAGCAGTACTTC
TRBJ2-7	TRBD1	many	TRBV6-5	CASSYGQASEQYF	TGTGCCAGCAGTTACGGACAGGCATCCGAGCAGTACTTC
TRBJ1-5	-	few	TRBV7-8	CASSLVQGPQHF	TGTGCCAGCAGCTTAGTTCAGGGGCCCCAGCATTTT
TRBJ1-1	-	-	TRBV5-6	CASSPRAGYGAEAFF	TGTGCCAGCAGCCCCCGCGCCGGGTACGGAGCTGAAGCTTTCTTT
TRBJ1-3	-	many	TRBV7-2	CASSLGTLQGNTIYF	TGTGCCAGCAGCTTAGGGACACTGCAAGGAAACACCATATATTTT
TRBJ2-1	-	-	TRBV3-1	CASSQDVRQGPSVPYQETQFF	TGTGCCAGCAGCCAAGACGTCCGGCAGGGGCCCTCGGTGCCGTACCAAGAGACCCAGTTCTTC
TRBJ2-1	-	-	TRBV14	CASRHWDSSYNEQFF	TGTGCCAGCAGACATTGGGATAGCTCCTACAATGAGCAGTTCTTC
TRBJ2-4	-	few	TRBV12-3/TRBV12-4	CASTPDRIAQYF	TGTGCCAGCACCCCAGACCGGATAGCTCAGTACTTC
TRBJ1-5	TRBD1	-	TRBV7-6	CASSSGTGGSGQPQHF	TGTGCCAGCAGCTCAGGGACAGGGGGTTCCGGTCAGCCCCAGCATTTT
TRBJ2-1	TRBD2	-	TRBV7-6	CASSQRGGLYEQFF	TGTGCCAGCAGCCAGCGGGGGGGCCTATATGAGCAGTTCTTC
TRBJ2-1	-	-	TRBV28	CASSLGPFLGGSEQFF	TGTGCCAGCAGTTTAGGTCCATTCCTGGGCGGCTCTGAGCAGTTCTTC
TRBJ1-2	-	many	TRBV29-1	CSVDPGRNYGYTF	TGCAGCGTTGACCCTGGTCGAAACTATGGCTACACCTTC
TRBJ2-7	-	-	TRBV6-2/TRBV6-3	CASSFYTPSYEQYF	TGTGCCAGCAGTTTTTATACACCTTCCTACGAGCAGTACTTC
TRBJ1-2	TRBD1	-	TRBV20-1	CSARNLGQVSYGYTF	TGCAGTGCTAGGAATCTCGGACAGGTGTCCTATGGCTACACCTTC
TRBJ1-2	-	-	TRBV29-1	CSVDSSGQGRDGYTF	TGCAGCGTTGATAGTAGTGGGCAGGGACGGGATGGCTACACCTTC